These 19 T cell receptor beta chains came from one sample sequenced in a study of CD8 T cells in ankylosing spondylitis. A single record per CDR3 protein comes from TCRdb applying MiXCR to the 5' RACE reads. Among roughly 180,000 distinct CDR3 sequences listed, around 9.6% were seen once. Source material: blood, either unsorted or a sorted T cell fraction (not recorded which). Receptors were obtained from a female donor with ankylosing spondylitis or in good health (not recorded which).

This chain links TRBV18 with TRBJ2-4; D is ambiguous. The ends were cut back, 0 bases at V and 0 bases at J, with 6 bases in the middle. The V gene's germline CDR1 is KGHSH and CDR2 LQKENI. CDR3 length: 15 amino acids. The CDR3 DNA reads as TGTGCCAGCTCACCACCAGACCTAGCCAAAAACATTCAGTACTTC. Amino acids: CASSPPDLAKNIQYF.

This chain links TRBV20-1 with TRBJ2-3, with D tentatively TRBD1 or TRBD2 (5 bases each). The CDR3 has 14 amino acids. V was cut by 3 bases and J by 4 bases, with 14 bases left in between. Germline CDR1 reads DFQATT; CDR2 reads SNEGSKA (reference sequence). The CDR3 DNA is TGCAGTGCTAGGGGGCCCGCGGGTCCAGATACGCAGTATTTT. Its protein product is CSARGPAGPDTQYF.

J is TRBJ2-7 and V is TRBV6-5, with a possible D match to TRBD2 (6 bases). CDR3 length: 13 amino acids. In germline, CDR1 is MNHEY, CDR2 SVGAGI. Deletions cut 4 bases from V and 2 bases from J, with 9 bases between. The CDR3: CASSSGLPYEQYF. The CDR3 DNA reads TGTGCCAGCAGTTCGGGACTTCCCTACGAGCAGTACTTC.

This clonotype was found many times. The CDR3 nucleotides are TGCAGCGTTGAGCGAGGACGGAGGACCCAGTACTTC. This codes for CSVERGRRTQYF. This sequence joins TRBV29-1 and TRBJ2-5, with D unclear. This CDR3 spans 12 amino acids. Trimming removed 3 bases from V and 7 bases from J, with 12 bases in between. Germline CDR1 SQVTM, CDR2 ANQGSEA.

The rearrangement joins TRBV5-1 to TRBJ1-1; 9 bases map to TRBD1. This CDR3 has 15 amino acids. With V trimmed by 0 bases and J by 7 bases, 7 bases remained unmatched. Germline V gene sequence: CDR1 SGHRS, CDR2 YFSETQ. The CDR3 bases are TGCGCCAGCAGCTTGGGCCGACAGGGGGTTAGTGAAGCTTTCTTT. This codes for CASSLGRQGVSEAFF. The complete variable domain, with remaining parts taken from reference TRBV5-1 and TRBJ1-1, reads KAGVTQTPRYLIKTRGQQVTLSCSPISGHRSVSWYQQTPGQGLQFLFEYFSETQRNKGNFPGRFSGRQFSNSRSEMNVSTLELGDSALYLCASSLGRQGVSEAFFGQGTRLTVV.

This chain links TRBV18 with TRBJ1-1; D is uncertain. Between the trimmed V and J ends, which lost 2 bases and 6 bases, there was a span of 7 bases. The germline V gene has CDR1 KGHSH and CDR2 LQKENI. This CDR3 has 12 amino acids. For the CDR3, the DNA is TGTGCCAGCTCACCAGGTCTGTCTGAAGCTTTCTTT. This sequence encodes CASSPGLSEAFF.

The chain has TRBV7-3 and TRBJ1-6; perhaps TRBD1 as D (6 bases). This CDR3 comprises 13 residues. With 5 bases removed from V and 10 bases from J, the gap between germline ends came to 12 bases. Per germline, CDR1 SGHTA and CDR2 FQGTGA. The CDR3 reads CASSRNRESPLHF. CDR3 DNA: TGTGCCAGCAGCCGGAACAGGGAATCACCCCTCCACTTT.

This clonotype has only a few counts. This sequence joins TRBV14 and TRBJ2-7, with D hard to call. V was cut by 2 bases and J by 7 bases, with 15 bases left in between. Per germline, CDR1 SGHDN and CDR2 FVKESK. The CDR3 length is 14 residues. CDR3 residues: CASSQFGLYEEQYF. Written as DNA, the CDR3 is TGTGCCAGCAGCCAATTTGGGCTGTACGAAGAGCAGTACTTC.

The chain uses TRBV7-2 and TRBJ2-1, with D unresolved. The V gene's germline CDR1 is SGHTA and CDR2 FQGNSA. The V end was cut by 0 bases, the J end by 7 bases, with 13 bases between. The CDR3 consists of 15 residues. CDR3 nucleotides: TGTGCCAGCAGCTTAGCAGGGCTTTCGGCGAATGAGCAGTTCTTC. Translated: CASSLAGLSANEQFF.

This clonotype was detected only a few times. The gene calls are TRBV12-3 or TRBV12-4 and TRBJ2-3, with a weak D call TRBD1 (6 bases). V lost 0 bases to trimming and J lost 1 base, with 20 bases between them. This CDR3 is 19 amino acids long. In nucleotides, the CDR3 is TGTGCCAGCAGTTTAGCGCCCCCCCATACAGGGTGGGGCACAGATACGCAGTATTTT. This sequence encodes CASSLAPPHTGWGTDTQYF.

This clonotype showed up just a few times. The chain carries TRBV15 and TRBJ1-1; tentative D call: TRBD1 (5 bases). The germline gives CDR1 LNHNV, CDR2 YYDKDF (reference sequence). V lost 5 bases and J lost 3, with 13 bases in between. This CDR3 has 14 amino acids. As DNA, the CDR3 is TGTGCCACCAGCGCGAATATGGGGGACACTGAAGCTTTCTTT. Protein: CATSANMGDTEAFF.

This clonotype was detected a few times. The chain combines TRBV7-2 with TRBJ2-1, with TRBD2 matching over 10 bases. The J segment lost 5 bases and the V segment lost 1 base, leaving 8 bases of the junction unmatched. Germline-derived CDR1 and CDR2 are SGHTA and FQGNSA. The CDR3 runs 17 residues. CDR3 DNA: TGTGCCAGCAGCTTAGTACCCAGCGGGAGGGGAGACAATGAGCAGTTCTTC. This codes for CASSLVPSGRGDNEQFF.

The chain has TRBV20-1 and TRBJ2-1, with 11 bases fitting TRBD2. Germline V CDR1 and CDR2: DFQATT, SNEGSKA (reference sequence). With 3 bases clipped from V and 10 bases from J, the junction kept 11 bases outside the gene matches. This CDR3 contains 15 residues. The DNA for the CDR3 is TGCAGTGCTAGGGGCCTTAGCGGGAGGGCCGCGGAGCAGTTCTTC. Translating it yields CSARGLSGRAAEQFF.

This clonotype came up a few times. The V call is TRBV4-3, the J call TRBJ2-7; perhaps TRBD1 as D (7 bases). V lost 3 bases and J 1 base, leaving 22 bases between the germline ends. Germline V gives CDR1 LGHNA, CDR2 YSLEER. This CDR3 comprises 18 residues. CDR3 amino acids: CASSQAWQGGRVSYEQYF. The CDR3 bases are TGCGCCAGCAGCCAGGCCTGGCAGGGGGGCAGGGTATCCTACGAGCAGTACTTC.

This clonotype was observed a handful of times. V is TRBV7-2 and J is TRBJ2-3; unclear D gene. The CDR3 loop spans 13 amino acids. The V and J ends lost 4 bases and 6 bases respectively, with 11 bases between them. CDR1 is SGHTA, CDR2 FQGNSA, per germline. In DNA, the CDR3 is TGTGCCAGCAGCTCTCCCGTGGAGGATACGCAGTATTTT. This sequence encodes CASSSPVEDTQYF.

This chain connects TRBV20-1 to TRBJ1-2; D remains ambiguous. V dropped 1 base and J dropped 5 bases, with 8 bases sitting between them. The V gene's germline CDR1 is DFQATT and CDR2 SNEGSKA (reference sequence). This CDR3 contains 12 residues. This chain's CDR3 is CSARAGGYGYTF. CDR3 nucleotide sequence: TGCAGTGCTAGAGCGGGCGGGTATGGCTACACCTTC.

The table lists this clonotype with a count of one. The CDR3 coding sequence is TGTGCCTGGAGTGGGGGCAGGGGAGGCAACGAGCAGTACTTC. Encoded protein: CAWSGGRGGNEQYF. The chain joins TRBV30 to TRBJ2-7, with D tentatively TRBD1 or TRBD2 (6 bases each). The V end lost 1 base, the J end lost 5 bases, and 15 bases lay between the germline ends. CDR1 GTSNPN and CDR2 SVGIG come from the germline V gene (reference sequence). There are 14 residues in the CDR3.

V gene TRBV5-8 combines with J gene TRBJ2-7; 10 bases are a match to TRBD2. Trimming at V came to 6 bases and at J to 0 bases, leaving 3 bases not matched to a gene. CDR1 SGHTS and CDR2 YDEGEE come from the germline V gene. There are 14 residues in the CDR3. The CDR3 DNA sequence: TGTGCCAGCAATCCTAGCGGGAGCTCCTACGAGCAGTACTTC. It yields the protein CASNPSGSSYEQYF.

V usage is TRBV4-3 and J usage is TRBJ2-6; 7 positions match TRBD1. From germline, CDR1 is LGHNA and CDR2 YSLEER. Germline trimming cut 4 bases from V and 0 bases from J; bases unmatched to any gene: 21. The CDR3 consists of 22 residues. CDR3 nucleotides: TGCGCCAGCAGCCCAAGGGGGCCTAGGCGAACACAATGGGTCTCTGGGGCCAACGTCCTGACTTTC. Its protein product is CASSPRGPRRTQWVSGANVLTF.